A selection of T cell receptor beta chains follows, all from one sample in a study of blood T cell repertoires in COVID-19. The data were produced by immunoSEQ multiplex PCR, yet TCRdb's version contains in-frame clones alone and is incomplete. This table has around 65,000 clones, roughly 88% appearing once. The sequenced material came from peripheral blood. These receptors came from a human donor in a cohort sampled during active COVID-19. The CDR3 runs from the conserved cysteine through the conserved F or W. The D gene is left open where the match is weak. Size values are once, few and many counts, or a class for expanded clones, and some rows have none.

v_call	j_call	clone_size	d_call	cdr3_nt	cdr3_aa
TRBV7-3	TRBJ2-3	NA	TRBD2	TGTGCCAGCAGCCACGGGGGGAGAAGCACAGATACGCAGTATTTT	CASSHGGRSTDTQYF
TRBV18	TRBJ1-2	NA	NA	TGTGCCAGCTCACCAAGCCTCCAGGGGTCCTCTGGCTACACCTTC	CASSPSLQGSSGYTF
TRBV19	TRBJ2-1	few	TRBD2	TGTGCCAGTAGTATACTCTTGAGGGGTAGCGGGAGAATGAGGGAGAGGTACAATGAGCAGTTCTTC	CASSILLRGSGRMRERYNEQFF
TRBV6-5	TRBJ2-5	NA	NA	TGTGCCAGCAGTTACCGTCGGACGGGGATCCAAGAGACCCAGTACTTC	CASSYRRTGIQETQYF
TRBV18	TRBJ1-6	NA	NA	TGTGCCAGCTCACCGTTTAAAAGGGGGAATTCACCCCTCCACTTT	CASSPFKRGNSPLHF
TRBV7-2	TRBJ1-6	NA	NA	TGTGCCAGCAGCCGCGAATACTTCCTGTTGCATAATTCACCCCTCCACTTT	CASSREYFLLHNSPLHF
TRBV18	TRBJ2-5	NA	NA	TGTGCCAGCTCACCACCGACCTTCCCTGGACAGAGCTTAGGGGAGACCCAGTACTTC	CASSPPTFPGQSLGETQYF
TRBV18	TRBJ1-5	NA	NA	TGTGCCAGCTCACCGACAGAGGCCAATCAGCCCCAGCATTTT	CASSPTEANQPQHF
TRBV7-2	TRBJ2-7	NA	TRBD2	TGTGCCAGCAGCCCGACAGCGGGAAGGTACGAGCAGTACTTC	CASSPTAGRYEQYF
TRBV24-1	TRBJ2-2	NA	TRBD1	TGTGCCACCCGAAGGACAGGGGACACCGGGGAGCTGTTTTTT	CATRRTGDTGELFF
TRBV15	TRBJ2-7	few	NA	TGTGCCACCAGCAGAGGACGAGACAGAGCATACGAGCAGTACTTC	CATSRGRDRAYEQYF
TRBV9	TRBJ2-1	NA	TRBD2	TGTGCCAGCAGCGTAGACCCCGTTGCTAGCGGGACGGGTGAGCAGTTCTTC	CASSVDPVASGTGEQFF
TRBV5-1	TRBJ1-5	NA	NA	TGCGCCAGCAGCCGCGGCGGCAATCAGCCCCAGCATTTT	CASSRGGNQPQHF
TRBV28	TRBJ1-1	once	NA	TGTGCCAGCAGTTTTGAGGGTCGGCCTGAAGCTTTCTTT	CASSFEGRPEAFF
TRBV2	TRBJ2-5	NA	TRBD1	TGTGCCAGCAGTGATACGGGACAGGGGGGAAGTTACCAAGAGACCCAGTACTTC	CASSDTGQGGSYQETQYF
TRBV9	TRBJ2-5	NA	NA	TGTGCCAGCAGCGTCCCAGGGAAAGAGACCCAGTACTTC	CASSVPGKETQYF
TRBV28	TRBJ1-6	NA	TRBD1	TGTGCCAGCAGGACAGGGTTTAGTTCACCCCTCCACTTT	CASRTGFSSPLHF